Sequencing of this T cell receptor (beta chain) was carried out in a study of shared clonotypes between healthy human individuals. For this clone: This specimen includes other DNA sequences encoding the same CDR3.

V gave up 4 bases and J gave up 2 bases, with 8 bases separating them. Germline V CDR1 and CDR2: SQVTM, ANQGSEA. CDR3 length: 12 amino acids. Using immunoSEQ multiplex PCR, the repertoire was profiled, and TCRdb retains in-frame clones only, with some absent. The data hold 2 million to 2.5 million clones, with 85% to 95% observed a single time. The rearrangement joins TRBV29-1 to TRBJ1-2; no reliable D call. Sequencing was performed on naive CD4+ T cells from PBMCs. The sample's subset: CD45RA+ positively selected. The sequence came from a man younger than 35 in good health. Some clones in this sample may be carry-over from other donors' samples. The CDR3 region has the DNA TGCAGCGTTGTTTCCGGGAACTATGGCTACACCTTC. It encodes CSVVSGNYGYTF.